This T cell receptor (beta chain) appears in the sequencing data of a study of blood T cell repertoires in COVID-19. In the authors' methods: Reference gene primer amplification gave estimated nucleated cell counts. Repertoires were generated with immunoSEQ multiplex PCR, while TCRdb's copy carries only in-frame clones and drops some. Clone size and the V and J calls come from that table; the DNA yielded D and trimming. The sample consists of about 400,000 clones, 87% of them appearing once. This clone was recorded only once. CDR3 size: 14 residues. J was trimmed by 4 bases and V by 5 bases; bases with no gene match: 0. The germline CDR1 and CDR2 sequences are KGHDR and SFDVKD. Cohort assignment relied on participant-reported clinical history.

This clonotype was sampled from a woman between 25 and 40 years old who had recovered from COVID-19. Specimen: PBMCs or T cells enriched from blood (not recorded which). This rearrangement joins TRBV24-1 to TRBJ2-2; 10 bases are shared with TRBD2. CDR3 region: CATSGTSGTGELFF. CDR3 in DNA: TGTGCCACCAGTGGGACTAGCGGCACCGGGGAGCTGTTTTTT.